The source of this T cell receptor (beta chain) is a study of spatial heterogeneity in lung cancer. At the level of the study: The study observed each unique TCR and UMI combination more than ten times on average in raw reads.

This clonotype was observed at least ten times. Its antigen is still unknown. TCRdb ran MiXCR on the 5' RACE reads and lists one entry per CDR3 protein. The top ten clones hold 6.9% of a sample with tens of thousands of distinct CDR3 sequences, around 8.6% of them seen once. As to time point: sample taken at primary tumor resection. Sequencing of whole RNA from tumor, nontumor lung or frozen PBMC involved no sorting. The donor group consisted of under 95 patients who had untreated, early-stage non-small cell lung cancer. Study findings and constraints: Among blood samples, ubiquitous expanded tumor TCRs appeared more at resection than at follow-up.

Germline V gives CDR1 WSHSY, CDR2 SAAADI. Trimming removed 3 bases from V and 2 bases from J; junction bases left unmatched: 1. CDR3 length equals 14 residues. The chain uses TRBV10-2 and TRBJ1-5; TRBD1 aligns across 7 bases. This clonotype was obtained from a male donor with early-stage non-small cell lung cancer. Sequencing was performed on PBMCs, taken at surgery. The CDR3 protein is CASSDQGGNQPQHF. CDR3 nucleotides: TGCGCCAGCAGTGATCAGGGGGGCAATCAGCCCCAGCATTTT.